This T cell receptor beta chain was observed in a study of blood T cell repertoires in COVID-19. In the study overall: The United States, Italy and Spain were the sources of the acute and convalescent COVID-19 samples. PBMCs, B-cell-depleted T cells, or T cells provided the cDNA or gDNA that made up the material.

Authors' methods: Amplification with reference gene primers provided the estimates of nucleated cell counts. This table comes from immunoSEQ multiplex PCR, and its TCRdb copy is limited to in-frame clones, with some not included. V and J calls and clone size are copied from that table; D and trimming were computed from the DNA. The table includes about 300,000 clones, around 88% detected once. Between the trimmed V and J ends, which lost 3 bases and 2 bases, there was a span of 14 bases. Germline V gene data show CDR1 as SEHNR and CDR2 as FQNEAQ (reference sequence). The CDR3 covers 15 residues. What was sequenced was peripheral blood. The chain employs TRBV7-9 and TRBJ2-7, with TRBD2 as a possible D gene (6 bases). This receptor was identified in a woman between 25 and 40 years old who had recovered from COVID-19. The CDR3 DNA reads TGTGCCAGCAGCTTCCTGTTGGGGGGTACCTACGAGCAGTACTTC. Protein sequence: CASSFLLGGTYEQYF.